The 14 T cell receptor beta chains below all came from one sample that was sequenced in a study of cytomegalovirus exposure and HLA in healthy donors. PCR involved 60 Vbeta and 13 Jbeta primers. Profiling relied on immunoSEQ multiplex PCR, and the TCRdb table lists in-frame clones only, not all of them. The sample has 150,000 or so clones, around four fifths seen once. The sequencing input was PBMCs. These receptor sequences come from a man aged 18 to 30 in good health and CMV-seropositive.

The chain joins TRBV5-1 to TRBJ2-3, with 10 bases lining up with TRBD1. Trimming took 3 bases from V and 3 from J; bases not matched to a gene: 1. This CDR3 spans 14 amino acids. From germline, CDR1 is SGHRS and CDR2 YFSETQ. CDR3 residues: CASSWDRGTDTQYF. As DNA, the CDR3 is TGCGCCAGCAGCTGGGACAGGGGAACAGATACGCAGTATTTT.

There are a few counts of this clone. The J gene is TRBJ1-1, the V gene TRBV19; D may be TRBD1 (5 bases). The CDR3 has 17 residues. V shed 9 bases and J shed 0 bases, with 23 bases lying between them. CDR1 is LNHDA, CDR2 SQIVND, per germline (reference sequence). CDR3 nucleotide sequence: TGTGCCAGCACACTTAGAATATCAGGGTCTATGAACACTGAAGCTTTCTTT. It is translated as CASTLRISGSMNTEAFF. Variable domain in full (rest from reference TRBV19 and TRBJ1-1): DGGITQSPKYLFRKEGQNVTLSCEQNLNHDAMYWYRQDPGQGLRLIYYSQIVNDFQKGDIAEGYSVSREKKESFPLTVTSAQKNPTAFYLCASTLRISGSMNTEAFFGQGTRLTVV.

The rearrangement joins TRBV29-1 to TRBJ1-2, with TRBD1 matching 7 bases. J lost 2 bases, V lost 7 bases, and 10 bases had no gene match. CDR1 and CDR2 (germline): SQVTM, ANQGSEA. The CDR3 covers 14 residues. The CDR3: CSAYSTGINYGYTF. The DNA for the CDR3 is TGCAGCGCCTACTCGACAGGGATCAACTATGGCTACACCTTC.

V gene TRBV7-9 combines with J gene TRBJ2-7; D is ambiguous. V lost 5 bases and J lost 0, with 11 bases in between. Germline loops: CDR1 SEHNR, CDR2 FQNEAQ (reference sequence). The CDR3 spans 14 residues. The CDR3 loop is CASSRDPSSYEQYF. CDR3 bases: TGTGCCAGCAGCAGAGATCCGTCCTCCTACGAGCAGTACTTC.

This clone came up a few times. The chain combines TRBV2 with TRBJ1-4; 7 bases fit TRBD1. Germline lookup yields CDR1 SNHLY and CDR2 FYNNEI. The CDR3 is 16 amino acids. Trimming removed 7 bases from V and 3 bases from J; junction bases left unmatched: 11. CDR3 nucleotides: TGTGCCAGCACCTCACCCCACAGGGGTTCTAATGAAAAACTGTTTTTT. Amino acids: CASTSPHRGSNEKLFF.

Notes on this clone: The junction does not match germline at one end; this may be a read error. The chain employs TRBV4-1 and TRBJ2-7, with D maybe TRBD1 (5 bases). Germline lookup yields CDR1 MGHRA and CDR2 YSYEKL. This CDR3 is built from 13 residues. CDR3 in amino acids: CASSQDLLQGKTF. The CDR3, as DNA: TGCGCCAGCAGCCAAGATCTTCTCCAGGGCAAAACTTTC.

This clone was seen a single time. The rearrangement joins TRBV13 to TRBJ2-1; tentatively, D is TRBD2 (7 bases). Germline V gene data show CDR1 as PRHDT and CDR2 as FYEKMQ (reference sequence). With 6 bases removed from V and 9 bases from J, the gap between germline ends came to 18 bases. The CDR3 totals 14 residues. CDR3 DNA: TGTGCCAGCAGGAAGTGGGGGGGCCCAGTTGAGCAGTTCTTC. This sequence encodes CASRKWGGPVEQFF. The variable domain in full, with the rest retrieved from reference TRBV13 and TRBJ2-1, is AAGVIQSPRHLIKEKRETATLKCYPIPRHDTVYWYQQGPGQDPQFLISFYEKMQSDKGSIPDRFSAQQFSDYHSELNMSSLELGDSALYFCASRKWGGPVEQFFGPGTRLTVL.

The chain links TRBV25-1 to TRBJ2-7; 8 bases match TRBD2. V was pared by 2 bases and J by 2 bases, with 5 bases of the junction left unmatched. Germline V gene lookup returns CDR1 MGHDK and CDR2 SYGVNS. The CDR3 has 15 amino acids. CDR3 sequence: CASSEAGGIPYEQYF. CDR3 bases: TGTGCCAGCAGTGAAGCGGGGGGAATCCCCTACGAGCAGTACTTC.

This clone has a handful of counts. This rearrangement joins TRBV10-3 to TRBJ2-7, with 8 positions matching TRBD1. Trimming removed 8 bases from V and 6 bases from J; junction bases left unmatched: 9. CDR1 is ENHRY, CDR2 SYGVKD, per germline. The CDR3 totals 13 residues. CDR3 coding DNA: TGTGCCATCGGACCAGGGGGCGCGGGCGAGCAGTACTTC. Its translation is CAIGPGGAGEQYF.

This clone has a handful of counts. The chain recombines TRBV9 with TRBJ2-6, with 7 bases that match TRBD1. The CDR3 runs to 19 residues. Germline-derived CDR1 and CDR2 are SGDLS and YYNGEE. After removal of 4 bases from V and 0 bases from J, the junction contained 13 bases not matched to a gene. CDR3 loop: CASSPLGDSSLSGANVLTF. DNA for the CDR3: TGTGCCAGCAGCCCACTAGGGGACAGCAGTCTCTCTGGGGCCAACGTCCTGACTTTC.

The chain uses TRBV5-6 and TRBJ1-1; 7 nucleotides align to TRBD1. The CDR3 spans 15 residues. Germline CDR1 reads SGHDT; CDR2 reads YYEEEE. Unmatched junction bases numbered 6, after V lost 0 bases and J lost 4 bases. The CDR3 spells CASSLDRGQSTEAFF. The CDR3 bases are TGTGCCAGCAGCTTGGATCGGGGACAGAGCACTGAAGCTTTCTTT.

This clone was picked up a small number of times. The chain links TRBV4-1 to TRBJ1-1, with D unclear. The CDR3 consists of 16 residues. V was cut by 0 bases and J by 1 base, with 12 bases left in between. The germline V gene encodes CDR1 MGHRA and CDR2 YSYEKL. DNA for the CDR3: TGCGCCAGCAGCCAAGAGTTACCTGGCGGGAACACTGAAGCTTTCTTT. It translates to CASSQELPGGNTEAFF.

The V call is TRBV7-6, the J call TRBJ2-2, with 7 bases lining up with TRBD2. The V gene's germline CDR1 is SGHVS and CDR2 FNYEAQ. This CDR3 is 17 amino acids long. With 3 bases clipped from V and 6 bases from J, the junction kept 13 bases outside the gene matches. Here the CDR3 reads CASSFSVPWGGAGELFF. The CDR3 DNA sequence: TGTGCCAGCAGCTTCTCCGTTCCGTGGGGGGGAGCCGGGGAGCTGTTTTTT.

The rearrangement links TRBV19 to TRBJ1-2; the D gene is possibly TRBD1 (5 bases). In germline, CDR1 is LNHDA, CDR2 SQIVND (reference sequence). CDR3 length: 16 amino acids. Trimming shortened V by 5 bases and J by 7 bases, and 23 bases separated the two germline ends. The CDR3 coding sequence is TGTGCCAGTAGTGTACAGGTTCCCCTCGGTCTCTTTGGCTACACCTTC. Amino acid sequence: CASSVQVPLGLFGYTF.